Presented here are 3 T cell receptor beta chains from one specimen sequenced in a study of T cells in Graves' hyperthyroidism and ophthalmopathy. Researchers amplified the TCR beta CDR3 regions from RNA transcripts. The TCR CDR3 first-round RT-PCR relied on the HTBI primer set. Via MiXCR, TCRdb re-called the multiplex PCR reads, giving one row per CDR3 protein. The sample carries about 770,000 distinct CDR3 sequences, around a sixth recorded once. The specimen was blood. These receptors were obtained from a woman aged 45-59 years with Graves' hyperthyroidism that later progressed to Graves' ophthalmopathy.

This clonotype was recorded at least ten times. The chain joins TRBV3-1 to TRBJ2-7, with 9 bases that match TRBD1. Germline V gene data show CDR1 as LGHDT and CDR2 as YNNKEL (reference sequence). The CDR3 spans 14 residues. The V segment lost 4 bases and the J segment 6 bases; nucleotides outside the gene matches: 7. CDR3 coding DNA: TGTGCCAGCAGCCCTCGGGACAGGGAGGGCGAGCAGTACTTC. Amino acid sequence: CASSPRDREGEQYF.

This clonotype was recorded at least ten times. The genes are TRBV6-5 and TRBJ1-1; 7 bases are a match to TRBD1. Germline V gene lookup returns CDR1 MNHEY and CDR2 SVGAGI. Unmatched junction bases numbered 13, after V lost 2 bases and J lost 4 bases. CDR3 length equals 17 residues. The CDR3 here is CASSYPEFRGPITEAFF. CDR3 bases: TGTGCCAGCAGTTACCCAGAATTTAGGGGGCCCATCACTGAAGCTTTCTTT.

This clonotype appeared many times. J is TRBJ1-4 and V is TRBV12-3 or TRBV12-4; D may be TRBD1 (6 bases). Trimming removed 8 bases at V and 4 bases at J, with 14 bases between. The CDR3 runs to 14 residues. In DNA, the CDR3 is TGTGCCAGCTCACCGACAGGAGTTAATGAAAAACTGTTTTTT. This translates into CASSPTGVNEKLFF.